This TCR beta chain originates from a study of T cell changes during pregnancy in multiple sclerosis. V lost 4 bases to trimming and J lost 4 bases, with 9 bases between them. The CDR3 runs 13 residues. The germline gives CDR1 LGHNT, CDR2 FRNRAP. The sample holds one count of this clone. The protocol was immunoSEQ multiplex PCR, while the TCRdb copy is restricted to in-frame clones and leaves out a portion. The top ten hold around 3.3% of the sample, which has some 70,000 clones, around 94% seen once. The chain combines TRBV12-5 with TRBJ2-3; D unresolved. This clonotype was obtained from a female donor in good health, enrolled as a control in a pregnancy study. The sample was CD8+ T cells from peripheral blood mononuclear cells, taken in the third trimester of pregnancy. The CDR3 DNA is TGTGCTAGTGGTTCCTTAGTGGCAGATACGCAGTATTTT. Its translation: CASGSLVADTQYF.